The sequence of this T cell receptor beta chain was determined in a study of T cells in Graves' hyperthyroidism and ophthalmopathy. V was pared by 6 bases and J by 2 bases, with 9 bases of the junction left unmatched. The CDR3 loop spans 15 amino acids. Germline CDR1 is MDHEN and CDR2 is SYDVKM. This clonotype was seen repeatedly, ten times or more. The target antigen is unknown. Study conclusions and caveats: The authors' 13 V-J model separated ophthalmopathy from stable hyperthyroidism. The blood repertoire included most of the expanded thyroid clonotypes above 0.001.

Researchers amplified the TCR beta CDR3 regions from RNA transcripts. HTBI primers were the set used in a first-round RT-PCR of the TCR CDR3. TCRdb independently ran MiXCR on the multiplex PCR reads; one entry per CDR3 protein. The sample yields more than 500,000 distinct CDR3 sequences, 16% seen once. The chain joins TRBV28 to TRBJ2-7; 8 bases align to TRBD2. This receptor was identified in a woman in her twenties or thirties with Graves' hyperthyroidism. The material sequenced was blood. The CDR3 region has the DNA TGTGCCAGCAGCTTAGAGATAGCGGGACCCTACGAGCAGTACTTC. It yields the protein CASSLEIAGPYEQYF.